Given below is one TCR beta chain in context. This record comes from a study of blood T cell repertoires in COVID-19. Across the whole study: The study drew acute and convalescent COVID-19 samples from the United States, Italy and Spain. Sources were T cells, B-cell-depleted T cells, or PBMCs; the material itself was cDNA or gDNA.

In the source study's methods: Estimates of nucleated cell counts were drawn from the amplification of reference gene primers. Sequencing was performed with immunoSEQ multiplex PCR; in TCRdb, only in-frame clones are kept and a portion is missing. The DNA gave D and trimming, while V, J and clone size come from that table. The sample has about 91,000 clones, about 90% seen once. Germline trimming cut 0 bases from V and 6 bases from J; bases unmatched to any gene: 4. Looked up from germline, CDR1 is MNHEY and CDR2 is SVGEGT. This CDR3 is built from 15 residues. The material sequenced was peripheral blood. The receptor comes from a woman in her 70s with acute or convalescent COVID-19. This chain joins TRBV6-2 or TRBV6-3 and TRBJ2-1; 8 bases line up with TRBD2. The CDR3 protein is CASSYSAGGGNEQFF. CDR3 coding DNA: TGTGCCAGCAGTTACTCTGCGGGAGGTGGCAATGAGCAGTTCTTC.